The present entry profiles one T cell receptor (beta chain) with its context. This CDR3 has 18 residues. In germline, CDR1 is LGHDT, CDR2 YNNKEL (reference sequence). V was shortened by 0 bases and J by 0 bases, with 15 bases between the two germline ends. Here immunoSEQ multiplex PCR was the method, and the copy in TCRdb shows in-frame clones only, minus some. This table holds 110,000 or so clones, roughly 89% found once. This sample was included in a study of control samples from healthy donors and cancer patients. The receptor was derived from a woman aged 45-59 years in good health. The rearrangement joins TRBV3-1 (or the pseudogene TRBV3-2) to TRBJ1-5, with D unresolved. Specimen: blood. CDR3 in DNA: TGTGCCAGCAGCCAAGATCGAAGGGTCGGGGATAGCAATCAGCCCCAGCATTTT. Amino acid sequence: CASSQDRRVGDSNQPQHF.